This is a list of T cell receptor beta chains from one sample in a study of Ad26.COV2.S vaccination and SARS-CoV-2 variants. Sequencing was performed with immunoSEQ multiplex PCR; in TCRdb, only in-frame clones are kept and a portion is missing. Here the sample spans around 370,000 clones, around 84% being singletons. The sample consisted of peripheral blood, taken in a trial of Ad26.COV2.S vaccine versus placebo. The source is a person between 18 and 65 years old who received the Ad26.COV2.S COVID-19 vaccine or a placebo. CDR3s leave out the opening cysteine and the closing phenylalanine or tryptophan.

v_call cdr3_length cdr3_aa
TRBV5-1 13 ASSLGRDSTDTQY
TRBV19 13 ASSPQRGPSLEAF
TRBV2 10 ASRTISYEQY
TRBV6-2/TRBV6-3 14 ASSLVIGEGTDTQY
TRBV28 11 ASSFTSGTEQY
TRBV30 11 AFGQGEHSPLH
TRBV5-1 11 ASSPQENTEAF
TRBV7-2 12 ASRHRTGEETQY
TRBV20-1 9 SASLSNTIY
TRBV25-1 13 ASSDPGQGTGELF
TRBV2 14 ASSTLAGGPGNIQY
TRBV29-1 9 SVGFLSEAF
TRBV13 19 ASSLFEGQPTSRSSGNTIY
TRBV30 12 AWTSGSSYNEQF
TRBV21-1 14 ASRPNRDSITDTQY
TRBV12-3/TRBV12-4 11 ASRTDRAGELF
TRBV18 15 ASSRYYRDLRDTEAF
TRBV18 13 ASSPGLGLHNEQF
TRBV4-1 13 ASSQERAGANVLT
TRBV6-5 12 ASSSLAPQETQY
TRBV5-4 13 VSSPGGFFADTQY
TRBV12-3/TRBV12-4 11 ASSPTFSYEQY
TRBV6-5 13 ASRAHRGPGNTIY
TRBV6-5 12 ASRVVGTGGKAF
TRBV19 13 ASRETSGGADTQY
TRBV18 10 ASSLRGDGYT
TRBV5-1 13 ASSWTRTGSYEQY
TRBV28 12 ASSLTGNKNIQY
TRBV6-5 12 ASRLSGGSVELF
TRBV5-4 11 ASSWGLGYEQY
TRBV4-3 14 ASSLSTSVNTGELF
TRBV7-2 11 ASSNRAPGEQY
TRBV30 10 AWKGVTDTQY
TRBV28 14 ASTPIPGTAPHYYT
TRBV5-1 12 ASSFGQGWEEQY
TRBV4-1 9 ASSQCYEQY
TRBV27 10 ASSPQWDTQY
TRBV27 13 ASSLFRDSNQPQH
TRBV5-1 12 ASGASTNTGELF
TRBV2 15 ASSELLAGGPGGELF